The sample holds a few counts of the clone carrying this T cell receptor beta chain. Unique molecular identifiers featured in how the TCRbeta library was prepared. TCRdb redid the calling of the PCR reads with MiXCR, one entry per CDR3 protein. The repertoire has some 290,000 distinct CDR3 sequences, 9.5% to 10% of them found once; the top ten carry roughly a tenth. The entry originates in a study of T-cell reconstitution after alpha-beta-depleted transplantation in children. This CDR3 contains 14 residues. The germline CDR1 and CDR2 sequences are SGHTA and FQGNSA. Trimming left V 5 bases short and J 4 bases short, with 12 bases between.

The receptor comes from a human donor who donated a stem cell graft to a child with SCID. Sequencing was performed on PBMCs from the stem cell graft donor, taken from the stem cell graft. The chain employs TRBV7-2 and TRBJ2-1, with D possibly being TRBD1 or TRBD2 (5 bases each). CDR3 sequence reads: CASSVRGPYNEQFF. CDR3 nucleotides: TGTGCCAGCAGCGTTAGGGGACCTTACAATGAGCAGTTCTTC.